Detailed here is one TCR beta chain. Its antigen is unknown. This sample is drawn from a study of shared clonotypes between healthy human individuals. Study-level findings and limits: Clonotype sharing among donors likely depends on sequencing depth.

Loaded into unsorted PBMC replicate PCRs was roughly 310 ng DNA, 25,000 to 30,000 T cell genomes. Measured with immunoSEQ multiplex PCR; TCRdb has only the in-frame clones, and not every one. Of roughly 480,000 clones listed, 79% were seen once; the top ten hold over 9.5%. The sequence derives from a woman aged 40-49 years in good health. Some clones in this sample may be carry-over from other donors' samples. The sequenced sample consisted of PBMCs.

The CDR3 coding sequence is TGTGCCACCAGCAGATCTGGCTCCTACGAGCAGTACTTC. Protein product: CATSRSGSYEQYF. J is TRBJ2-7 and V is TRBV15, with no clear D. The CDR3 loop spans 13 amino acids. From germline, CDR1 is LNHNV and CDR2 YYDKDF (reference sequence). Deletions cut 2 bases from V and 0 bases from J, with 5 bases between. Based on the CDR3 plus reference TRBV15 and TRBJ2-7, the full variable domain is DAMVIQNPRYQVTQFGKPVTLSCSQTLNHNVMYWYQQKSSQAPKLLFHYYDKDFNNEADTPDNFQSRRPNTSFCFLDIRSPGLGDTAMYLCATSRSGSYEQYFGPGTRLTVT.